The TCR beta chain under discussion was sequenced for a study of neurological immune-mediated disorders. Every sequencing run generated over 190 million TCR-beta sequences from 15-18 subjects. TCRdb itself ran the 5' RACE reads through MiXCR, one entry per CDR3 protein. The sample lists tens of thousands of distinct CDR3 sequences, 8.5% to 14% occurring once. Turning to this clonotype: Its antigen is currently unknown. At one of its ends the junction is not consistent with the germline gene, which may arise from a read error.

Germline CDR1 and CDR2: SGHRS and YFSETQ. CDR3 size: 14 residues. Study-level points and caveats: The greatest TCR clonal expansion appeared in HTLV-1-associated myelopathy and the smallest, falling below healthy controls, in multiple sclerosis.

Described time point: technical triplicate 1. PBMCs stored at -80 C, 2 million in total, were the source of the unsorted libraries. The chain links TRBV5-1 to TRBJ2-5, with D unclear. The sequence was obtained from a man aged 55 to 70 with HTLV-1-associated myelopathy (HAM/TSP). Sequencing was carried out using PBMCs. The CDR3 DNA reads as TGCGTCAGCAGCCGTCCCAATTCCCAAGAGACCCAGTACTTC. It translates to CVSSRPNSQETQYF.